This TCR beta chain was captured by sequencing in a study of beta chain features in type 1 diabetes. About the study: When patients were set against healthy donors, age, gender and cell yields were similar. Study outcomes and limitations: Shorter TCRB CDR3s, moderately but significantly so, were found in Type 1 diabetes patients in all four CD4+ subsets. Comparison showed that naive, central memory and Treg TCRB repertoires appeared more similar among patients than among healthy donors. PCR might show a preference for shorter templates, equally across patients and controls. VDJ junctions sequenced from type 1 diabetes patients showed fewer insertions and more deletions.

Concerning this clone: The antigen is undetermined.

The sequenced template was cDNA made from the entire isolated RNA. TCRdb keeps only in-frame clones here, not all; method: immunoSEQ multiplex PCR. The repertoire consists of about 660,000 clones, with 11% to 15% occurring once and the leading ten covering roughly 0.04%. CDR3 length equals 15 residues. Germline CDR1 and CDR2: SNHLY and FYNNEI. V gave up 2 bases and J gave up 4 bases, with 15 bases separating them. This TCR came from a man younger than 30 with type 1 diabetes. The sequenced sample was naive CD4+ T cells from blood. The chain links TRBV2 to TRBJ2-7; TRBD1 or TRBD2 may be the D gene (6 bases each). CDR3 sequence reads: CASSEYGGPDYEQYF. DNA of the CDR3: TGTGCCAGCAGTGAATACGGGGGCCCCGATTACGAGCAGTACTTC. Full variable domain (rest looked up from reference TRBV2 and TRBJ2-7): EPEVTQTPSHQVTQMGQEVILRCVPISNHLYFYWYRQILGQKVEFLVSFYNNEISEKSEIFDDQFSVERPDGSNFTLKIRSTKLEDSAMYFCASSEYGGPDYEQYFGPGTRLTVT.